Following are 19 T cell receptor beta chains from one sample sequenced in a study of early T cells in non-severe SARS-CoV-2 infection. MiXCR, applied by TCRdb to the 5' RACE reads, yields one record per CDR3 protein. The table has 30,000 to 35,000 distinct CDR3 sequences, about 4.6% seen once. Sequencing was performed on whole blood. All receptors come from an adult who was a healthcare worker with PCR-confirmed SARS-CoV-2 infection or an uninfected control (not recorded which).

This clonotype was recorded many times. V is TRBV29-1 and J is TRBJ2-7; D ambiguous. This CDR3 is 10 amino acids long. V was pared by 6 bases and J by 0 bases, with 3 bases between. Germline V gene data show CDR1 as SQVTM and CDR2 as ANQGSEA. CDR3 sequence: CSVLSYEQYF. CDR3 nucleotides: TGCAGCGTCCTCTCCTACGAGCAGTACTTC.

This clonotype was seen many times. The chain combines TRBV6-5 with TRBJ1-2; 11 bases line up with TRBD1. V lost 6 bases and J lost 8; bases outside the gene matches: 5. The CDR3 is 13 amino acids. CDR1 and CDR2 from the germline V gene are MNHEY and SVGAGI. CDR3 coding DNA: TGTGCCAGCAGACTGGGACAGGGGGACGGCTACACCTTC. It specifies CASRLGQGDGYTF.

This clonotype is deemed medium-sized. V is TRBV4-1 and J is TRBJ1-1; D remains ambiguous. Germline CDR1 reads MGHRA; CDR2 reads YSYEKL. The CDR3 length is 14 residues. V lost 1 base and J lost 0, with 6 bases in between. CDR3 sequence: CASSQGLMNTEAFF. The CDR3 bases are TGCGCCAGCAGCCAAGGATTAATGAACACTGAAGCTTTCTTT.

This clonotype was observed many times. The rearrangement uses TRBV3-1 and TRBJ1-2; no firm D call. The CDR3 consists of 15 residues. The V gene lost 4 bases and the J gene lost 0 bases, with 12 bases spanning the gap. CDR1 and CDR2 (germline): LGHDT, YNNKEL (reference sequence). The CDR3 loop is CASSRSTETNYGYTF. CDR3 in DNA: TGTGCCAGCAGCCGATCGACCGAGACTAACTATGGCTACACCTTC. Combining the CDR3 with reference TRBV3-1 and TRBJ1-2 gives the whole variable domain DTAVSQTPKYLVTQMGNDKSIKCEQNLGHDTMYWYKQDSKKFLKIMFSYNNKELIINETVPNRFSPKSPDKAHLNLHINSLELGDSAVYFCASSRSTETNYGYTFGSGTRLTVV.

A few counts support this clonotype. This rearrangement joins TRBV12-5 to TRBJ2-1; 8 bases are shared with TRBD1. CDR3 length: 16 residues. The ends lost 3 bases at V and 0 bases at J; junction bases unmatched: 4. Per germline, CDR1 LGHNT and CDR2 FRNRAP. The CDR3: CASGFRTGSSYNEQFF. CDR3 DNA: TGTGCTAGTGGTTTTCGGACAGGGAGCTCCTACAATGAGCAGTTCTTC.

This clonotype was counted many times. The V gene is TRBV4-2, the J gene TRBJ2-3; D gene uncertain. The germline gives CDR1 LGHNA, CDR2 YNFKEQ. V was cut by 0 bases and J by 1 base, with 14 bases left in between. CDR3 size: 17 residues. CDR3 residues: CASSQDGDAFGTDTQYF. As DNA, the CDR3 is TGTGCCAGCAGCCAAGACGGAGACGCTTTTGGCACAGATACGCAGTATTTT.

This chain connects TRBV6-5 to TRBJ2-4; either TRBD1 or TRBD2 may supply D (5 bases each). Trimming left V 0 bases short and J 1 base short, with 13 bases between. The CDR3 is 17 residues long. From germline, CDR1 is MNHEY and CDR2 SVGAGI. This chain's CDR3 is CASSYSIPGTAKNIQYF. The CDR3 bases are TGTGCCAGCAGTTACTCGATTCCAGGGACGGCCAAAAACATTCAGTACTTC.

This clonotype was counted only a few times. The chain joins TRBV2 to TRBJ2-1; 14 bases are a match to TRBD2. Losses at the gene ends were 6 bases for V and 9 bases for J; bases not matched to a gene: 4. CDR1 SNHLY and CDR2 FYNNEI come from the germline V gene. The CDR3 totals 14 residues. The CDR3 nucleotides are TGTGCCAGCAGGGGACTAGCGGGAGTGGGTGAGCAGTTCTTC. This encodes CASRGLAGVGEQFF.

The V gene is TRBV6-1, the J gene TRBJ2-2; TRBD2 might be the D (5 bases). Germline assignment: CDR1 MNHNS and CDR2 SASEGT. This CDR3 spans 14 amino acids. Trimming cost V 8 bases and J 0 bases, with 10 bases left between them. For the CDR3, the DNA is TGTGCCAGCCGGGAAGGGTCGAACACCGGGGAGCTGTTTTTT. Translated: CASREGSNTGELFF.

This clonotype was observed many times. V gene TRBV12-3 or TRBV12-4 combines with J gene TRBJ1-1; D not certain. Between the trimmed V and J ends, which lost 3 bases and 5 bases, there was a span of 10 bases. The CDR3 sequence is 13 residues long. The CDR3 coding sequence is TGTGCCAGCAGTTTGTTTCGGGAAACTGAAGCTTTCTTT. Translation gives CASSLFRETEAFF.

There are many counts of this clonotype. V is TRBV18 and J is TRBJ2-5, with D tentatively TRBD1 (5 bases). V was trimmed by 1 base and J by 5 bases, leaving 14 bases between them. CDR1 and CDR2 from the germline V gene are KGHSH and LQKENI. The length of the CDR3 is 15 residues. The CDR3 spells CASSPRREASETQYF. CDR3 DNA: TGTGCCAGCTCACCACGCAGGGAAGCGTCGGAGACCCAGTACTTC. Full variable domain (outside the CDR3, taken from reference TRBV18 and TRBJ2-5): NAGVMQNPRHLVRRRGQEARLRCSPMKGHSHVYWYRQLPEEGLKFMVYLQKENIIDESGMPKERFSAEFPKEGPSILRIQQVVRGDSAAYFCASSPRREASETQYFGPGTRLLVL.

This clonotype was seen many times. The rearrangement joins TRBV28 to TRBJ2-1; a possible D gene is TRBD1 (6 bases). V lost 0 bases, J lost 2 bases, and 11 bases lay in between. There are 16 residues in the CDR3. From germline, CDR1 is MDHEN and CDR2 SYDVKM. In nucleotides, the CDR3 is TGTGCCAGCAGTTTATGGGTCAGGGGCACCTACAATGAGCAGTTCTTC. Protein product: CASSLWVRGTYNEQFF.

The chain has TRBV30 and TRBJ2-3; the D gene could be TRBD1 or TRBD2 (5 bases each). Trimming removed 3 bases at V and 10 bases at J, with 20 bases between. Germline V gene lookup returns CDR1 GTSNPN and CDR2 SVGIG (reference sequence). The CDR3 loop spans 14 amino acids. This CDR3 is CAWRSRGLDTAQYF. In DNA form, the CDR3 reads TGTGCCTGGAGGTCGAGGGGCCTAGATACAGCGCAGTATTTT.

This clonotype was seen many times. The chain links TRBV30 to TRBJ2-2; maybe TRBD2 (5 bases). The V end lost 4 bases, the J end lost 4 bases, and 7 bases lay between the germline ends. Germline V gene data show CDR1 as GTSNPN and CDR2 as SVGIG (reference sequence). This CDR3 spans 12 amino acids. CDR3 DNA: TGTGCCTGGAATCGGGGCACCGGGGAGCTGTTTTTT. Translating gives CAWNRGTGELFF.

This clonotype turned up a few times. CDR3 residues: CASSEGQTSNQPQHF. CDR3 coding DNA: TGTGCCAGCAGTGAAGGACAGACTAGCAATCAGCCCCAGCATTTT. The V gene is TRBV6-1, the J gene TRBJ1-5, with D perhaps matching TRBD1 (5 bases). CDR1 and CDR2 from the germline V gene are MNHNS and SASEGT. This CDR3 comprises 15 residues. V was pared by 1 base and J by 0 bases, with 7 bases between.

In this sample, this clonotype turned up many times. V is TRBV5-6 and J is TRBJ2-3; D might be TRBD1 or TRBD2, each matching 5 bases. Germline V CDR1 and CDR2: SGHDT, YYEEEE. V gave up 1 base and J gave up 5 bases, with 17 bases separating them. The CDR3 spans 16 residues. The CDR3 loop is CASSLSGTQHIDTQYF. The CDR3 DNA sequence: TGTGCCAGCAGCTTGTCCGGGACCCAACACATAGATACGCAGTATTTT.

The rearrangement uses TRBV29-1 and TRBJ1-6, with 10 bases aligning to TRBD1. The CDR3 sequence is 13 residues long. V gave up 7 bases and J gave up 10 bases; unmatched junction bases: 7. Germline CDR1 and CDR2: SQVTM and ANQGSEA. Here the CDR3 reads CSARTGGESPLHF. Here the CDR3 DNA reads TGCAGCGCCCGGACAGGGGGAGAGTCACCCCTCCACTTT.

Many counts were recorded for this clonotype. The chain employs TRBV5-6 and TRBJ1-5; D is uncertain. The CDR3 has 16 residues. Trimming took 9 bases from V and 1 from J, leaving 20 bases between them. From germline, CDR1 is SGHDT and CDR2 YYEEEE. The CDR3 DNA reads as TGTGCCACGAAGCCGACCCCGGGAGACAGCAATCAGCCCCAGCATTTT. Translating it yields CATKPTPGDSNQPQHF.

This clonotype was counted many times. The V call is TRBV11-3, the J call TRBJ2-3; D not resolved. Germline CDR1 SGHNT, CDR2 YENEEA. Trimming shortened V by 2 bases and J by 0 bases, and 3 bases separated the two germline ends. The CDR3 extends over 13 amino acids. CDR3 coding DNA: TGTGCCAGCAGCTTACAAAGCACAGATACGCAGTATTTT. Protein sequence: CASSLQSTDTQYF.